This T cell receptor (beta chain) originates from a study of cytomegalovirus exposure and HLA in healthy donors. Study-wide results and caveats: Fewer N-insertions than the 666-donor mean were reportedly shown by an Asian-associated ancestry cluster in a later analysis. Cytomegalovirus-associated status was assigned to fewer than 200 TCR beta chains. Later analysis identified around 15,000 TCR beta sequences associated with HLA alleles, using a false discovery rate threshold of 0.05. In an earlier analysis, in approximately 630 donors, most V segments appeared productive either ~87% or ~30% of the time.

In the case of this clone: The antigen remains undetermined.

60 Vbeta and 13 Jbeta primers were used in PCR. Sequencing used immunoSEQ multiplex PCR; TCRdb keeps in-frame clones, though not all of them. This sample has 150,000 to 200,000 clones; 78% occur once, and the top ten carry roughly 15%. V gave up 0 bases and J gave up 3 bases; unmatched junction bases: 6. The CDR3 is 16 amino acids. Per germline, CDR1 MGHRA and CDR2 YSYEKL. The genes are TRBV4-1 and TRBJ2-5; 8 positions agree with TRBD2. Input material: PBMCs. This sequence was found in a woman aged 25 to 39 in good health and CMV-seropositive. The CDR3 region is CASSQDLGTRKETQYF. As DNA, the CDR3 is TGCGCCAGCAGCCAAGATCTAGGGACTAGAAAAGAGACCCAGTACTTC.